A selection of T cell receptor beta chains follows, all from one sample in a study of CD39 and CD103 CD8 tumor-infiltrating T cells. Measured with immunoSEQ multiplex PCR; TCRdb has only the in-frame clones, and not every one. The data show over 15,000 clones, 90% to 95% seen once. The sample taken for sequencing was CD8+ T cells sorted from blood. The receptors were sampled from a human donor with head and neck squamous cell carcinoma. Each CDR3 is given with its conserved first and last residue. D genes are given only for firm matches. Size tells how often a clone was seen (once, few, many) or the class of an expanded clone, and some rows leave it out.

d_call	v_call	clone_size	j_call	cdr3_aa	cdr3_nt
NA	TRBV15	NA	TRBJ1-5	CATSQQDFSNQPQHF	TGTGCCACCAGCCAACAAGACTTTAGCAATCAGCCCCAGCATTTT
NA	TRBV4-1	NA	TRBJ1-3	CASSQVGDSLTIYF	TGCGCCAGCAGCCAAGTAGGTGACAGCCTCACCATATATTTT
NA	TRBV10-2	NA	TRBJ1-5	CASSDMIYSNQPQHF	TGCGCCAGCAGTGATATGATATATAGCAATCAGCCCCAGCATTTT
NA	TRBV5-3	NA	TRBJ1-6	CARSNRDEDSPLHF	TGTGCCAGAAGCAACAGGGACGAGGATTCACCCCTCCACTTT
NA	TRBV10-1	NA	TRBJ2-3	CASSGDLTDTQYF	TGCGCCAGCAGTGGGGACCTCACAGATACGCAGTATTTT
NA	TRBV19	NA	TRBJ1-5	CASSTLSPGGNQPQHF	TGTGCCAGTAGTACCCTCTCTCCGGGGGGCAATCAGCCCCAGCATTTT
NA	TRBV4-2	NA	TRBJ2-2	CASSQVLGIELFF	TGTGCCAGCAGCCAAGTTTTAGGGATTGAGCTGTTTTTT
NA	TRBV30	once	TRBJ2-1	CARAARNYNEQFF	TGTGCACGGGCAGCGAGAAACTACAATGAGCAGTTCTTC
TRBD1	TRBV27	NA	TRBJ1-5	CASRISGGSSQPQHF	TGTGCCAGCAGGATTTCAGGGGGTTCGAGTCAGCCCCAGCATTTT
TRBD2	TRBV19	NA	TRBJ2-7	CASSSTSGAYEQYF	TGTGCCAGTAGCAGTACTAGCGGGGCCTACGAGCAGTACTTC
TRBD2	TRBV7-7	NA	TRBJ2-1	CASSLAGAAHEQFF	TGTGCTAGCAGCTTAGCGGGAGCGGCCCATGAGCAGTTCTTC
NA	TRBV15	NA	TRBJ2-7	CATSLNGGLIDEQYF	TGTGCCACCAGCCTTAACGGGGGCCTCATCGACGAGCAGTACTTC
NA	TRBV28	NA	TRBJ2-1	CASSLIDRPYNEQFF	TGTGCCAGCAGTTTAATCGACAGGCCCTACAATGAGCAGTTCTTC